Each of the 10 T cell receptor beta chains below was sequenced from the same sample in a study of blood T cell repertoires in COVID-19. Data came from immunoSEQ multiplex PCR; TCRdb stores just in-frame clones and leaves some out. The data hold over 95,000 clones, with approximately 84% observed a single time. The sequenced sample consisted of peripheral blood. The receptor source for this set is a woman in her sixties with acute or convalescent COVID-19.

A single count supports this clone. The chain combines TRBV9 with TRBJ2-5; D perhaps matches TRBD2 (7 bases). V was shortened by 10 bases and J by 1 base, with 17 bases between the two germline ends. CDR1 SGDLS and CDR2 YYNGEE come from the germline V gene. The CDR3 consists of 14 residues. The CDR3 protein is CASSGGPSQETQYF. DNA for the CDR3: TGTGCCTCATCCGGGGGGCCCTCCCAAGAGACCCAGTACTTC.

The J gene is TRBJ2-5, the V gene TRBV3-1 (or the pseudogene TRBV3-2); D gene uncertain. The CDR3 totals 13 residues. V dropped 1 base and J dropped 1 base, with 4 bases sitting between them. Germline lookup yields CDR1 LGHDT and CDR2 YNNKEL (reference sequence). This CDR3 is CASSQGLQETQYF. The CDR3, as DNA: TGTGCCAGCAGCCAAGGACTCCAAGAGACCCAGTACTTC.

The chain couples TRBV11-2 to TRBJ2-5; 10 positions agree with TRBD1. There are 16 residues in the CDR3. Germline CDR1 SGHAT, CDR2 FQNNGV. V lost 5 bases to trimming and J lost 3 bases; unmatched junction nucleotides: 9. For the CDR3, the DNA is TGTGCCAGCAGCCAGTTCACCGGGACAGGGGAAGAGACCCAGTACTTC. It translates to CASSQFTGTGEETQYF.

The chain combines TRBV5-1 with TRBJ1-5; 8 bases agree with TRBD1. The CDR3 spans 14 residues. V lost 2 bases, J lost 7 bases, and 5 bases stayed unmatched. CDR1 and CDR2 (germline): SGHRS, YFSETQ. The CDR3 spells CASSFGTGNQPQHF. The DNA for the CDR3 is TGCGCCAGCAGCTTTGGGACAGGTAACCAGCCCCAGCATTTT. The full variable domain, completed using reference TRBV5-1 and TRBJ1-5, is KAGVTQTPRYLIKTRGQQVTLSCSPISGHRSVSWYQQTPGQGLQFLFEYFSETQRNKGNFPGRFSGRQFSNSRSEMNVSTLELGDSALYLCASSFGTGNQPQHFGDGTRLSIL.

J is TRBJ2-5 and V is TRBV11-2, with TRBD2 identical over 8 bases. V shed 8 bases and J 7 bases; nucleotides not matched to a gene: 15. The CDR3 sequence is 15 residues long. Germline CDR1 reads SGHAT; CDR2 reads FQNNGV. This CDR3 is CASSKLGSGAGTQYF. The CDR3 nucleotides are TGTGCCAGCTCCAAGTTGGGTAGCGGGGCTGGGACCCAGTACTTC.

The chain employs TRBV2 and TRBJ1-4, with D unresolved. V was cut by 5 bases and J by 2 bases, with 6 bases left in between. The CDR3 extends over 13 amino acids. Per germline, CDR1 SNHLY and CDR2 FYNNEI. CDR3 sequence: CASSLQTNEKLFF. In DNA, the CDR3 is TGTGCCAGCAGTTTACAGACTAATGAAAAACTGTTTTTT.

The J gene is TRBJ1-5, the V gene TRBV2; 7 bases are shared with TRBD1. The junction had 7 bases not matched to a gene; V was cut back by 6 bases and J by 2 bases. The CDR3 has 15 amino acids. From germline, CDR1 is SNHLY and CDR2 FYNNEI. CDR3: CASRDRTRGNQPQHF. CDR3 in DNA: TGTGCCAGCAGGGACAGGACACGGGGCAATCAGCCCCAGCATTTT.

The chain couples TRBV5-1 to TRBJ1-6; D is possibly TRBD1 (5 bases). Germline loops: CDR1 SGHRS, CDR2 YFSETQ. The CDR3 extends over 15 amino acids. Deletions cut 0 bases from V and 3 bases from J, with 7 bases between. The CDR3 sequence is CASSLDQGYNSPLHF. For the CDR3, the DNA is TGCGCCAGCAGCTTGGATCAGGGCTATAATTCACCCCTCCACTTT.

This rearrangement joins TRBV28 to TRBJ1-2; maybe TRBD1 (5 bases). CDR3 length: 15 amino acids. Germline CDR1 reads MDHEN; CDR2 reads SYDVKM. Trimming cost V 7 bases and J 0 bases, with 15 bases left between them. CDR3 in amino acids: CASTPGLPANYGYTF. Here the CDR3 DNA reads TGTGCCAGCACCCCAGGGCTTCCAGCTAACTATGGCTACACCTTC.

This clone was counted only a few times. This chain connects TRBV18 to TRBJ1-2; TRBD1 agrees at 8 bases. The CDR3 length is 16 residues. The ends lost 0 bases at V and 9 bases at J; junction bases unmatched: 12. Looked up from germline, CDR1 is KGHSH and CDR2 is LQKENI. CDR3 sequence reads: CASSPPSGGGGRSYTF. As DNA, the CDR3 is TGTGCCAGCTCACCACCGTCAGGGGGCGGGGGAAGGAGCTACACCTTC.